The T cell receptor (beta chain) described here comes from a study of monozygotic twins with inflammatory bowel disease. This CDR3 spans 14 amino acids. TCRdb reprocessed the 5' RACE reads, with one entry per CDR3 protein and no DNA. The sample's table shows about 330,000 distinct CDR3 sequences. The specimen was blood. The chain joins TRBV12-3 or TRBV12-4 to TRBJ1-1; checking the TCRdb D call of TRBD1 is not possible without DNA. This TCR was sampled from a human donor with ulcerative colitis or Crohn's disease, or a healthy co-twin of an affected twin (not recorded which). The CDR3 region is CASSLTQASTEAFF.